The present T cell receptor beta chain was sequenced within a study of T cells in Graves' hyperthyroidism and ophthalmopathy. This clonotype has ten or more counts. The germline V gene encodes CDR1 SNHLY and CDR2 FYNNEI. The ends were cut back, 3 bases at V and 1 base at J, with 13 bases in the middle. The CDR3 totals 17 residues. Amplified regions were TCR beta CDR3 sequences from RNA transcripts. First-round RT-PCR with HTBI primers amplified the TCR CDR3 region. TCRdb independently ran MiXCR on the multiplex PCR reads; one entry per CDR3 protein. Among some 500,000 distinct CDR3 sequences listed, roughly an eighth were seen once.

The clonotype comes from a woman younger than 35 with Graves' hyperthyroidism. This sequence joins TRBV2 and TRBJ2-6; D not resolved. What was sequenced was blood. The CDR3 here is CASSELAGPSGANVLTF. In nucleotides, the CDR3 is TGTGCCAGCAGTGAGTTGGCAGGTCCTTCTGGGGCCAACGTCCTGACTTTC.